This T cell receptor (beta chain) is drawn from a study of cytomegalovirus exposure and HLA in healthy donors. Findings and caveats of the study: CMV antigen specificity of three CMV-associated chains was confirmed in vitro. Reported performance of the classifier showed diagnosis of cytomegalovirus status with high specificity and sensitivity. According to a later analysis, TCR clusters from the first cohort tended to co-occur in the 120 or so validation repertoires.

Notes on this clone: Its matching antigen is unknown.

Trimming cost V 5 bases and J 3 bases; bases outside gene matches: 0. This CDR3 is 12 amino acids long. Germline V gives CDR1 SGDLS, CDR2 YYNGEE. Sequenced by immunoSEQ multiplex PCR; TCRdb stores in-frame clones only, minus some. The sample records around 250,000 clones, around 90% being singletons. The gene calls are TRBV9 and TRBJ2-5, with 8 bases that match TRBD2. The TCR was taken from a woman in her 30s in good health and CMV-seronegative. The sequenced material came from PBMCs. DNA of the CDR3: TGTGCCAGCAGTAGCGGGGAAGAGACCCAGTACTTC. The encoded protein is CASSSGEETQYF.